This T cell receptor (beta chain) was identified during a study of blood T cell repertoires in COVID-19. In the study overall: The United States, Italy and Spain provided the acute and convalescent COVID-19 samples.

This CDR3 has 14 amino acids. The V and J ends lost 2 bases and 6 bases respectively, with 10 bases between them. Germline assignment: CDR1 LNHDA and CDR2 SQIVND (reference sequence). Some clones are missing from TCRdb's copy, which holds only in-frame ones; the method was immunoSEQ multiplex PCR. The table lists around 100,000 clones, approximately 89% of them singletons, with roughly 4% in the top ten. The V and J genes are TRBV19 and TRBJ2-2; D is perhaps TRBD1 (6 bases). The clonotype was recovered from a man between 40 and 49 years old with acute or convalescent COVID-19. Material for sequencing was peripheral blood. This CDR3 reads CASSIKGDPGELFF. The DNA of the CDR3 is TGTGCCAGTAGTATAAAGGGGGACCCCGGGGAGCTGTTTTTT. Supplemented by reference TRBV19 and TRBJ2-2, the full variable domain reads DGGITQSPKYLFRKEGQNVTLSCEQNLNHDAMYWYRQDPGQGLRLIYYSQIVNDFQKGDIAEGYSVSREKKESFPLTVTSAQKNPTAFYLCASSIKGDPGELFFGEGSRLTVL.